This T cell receptor beta chain was recovered during a study of T cell responses to AZD1222 COVID-19 vaccine. This CDR3 has 16 residues. Per germline, CDR1 SEHNR and CDR2 FQNEAQ (reference sequence). The ends lost 5 bases at V and 2 bases at J; junction bases unmatched: 5. Sequencing was performed with immunoSEQ multiplex PCR; in TCRdb, only in-frame clones are kept and a portion is missing. The repertoire holds 150,000 to 180,000 clones, 90% seen once, with around 1.9% in the top ten. V is TRBV7-9 and J is TRBJ2-1; TRBD2 agrees at 11 bases. This receptor was taken from an adult in good health. Sequencing used peripheral blood, obtained on day 0 of AZD1222 vaccination. The CDR3 DNA follows: TGTGCCAGCAGCGCAACTAGCGGGAGTCCCTACAATGAGCAGTTCTTC. This gives the protein CASSATSGSPYNEQFF. Full variable domain (rest looked up from reference TRBV7-9 and TRBJ2-1): DTGVSQNPRHKITKRGQNVTFRCDPISEHNRLYWYRQTLGQGPEFLTYFQNEAQLEKSRLLSDRFSAERPKGSFSTLEIQRTEQGDSAMYLCASSATSGSPYNEQFFGPGTRLTVL.